These 26 T cell receptor beta chains came from one sample sequenced in a study of type 1 and type 2 diabetes patients. Genomic DNA was the PCR template. Amplification of the beta chain CDR3 used 30 forward and 13 reverse multiplex primers. TCRdb processed the multiplex PCR reads anew with MiXCR; each CDR3 protein has one entry. The data hold about 250,000 distinct CDR3 sequences, with around 47% observed a single time. Material for sequencing was peripheral blood mononuclear cells (PBMCs). The receptor set was obtained from a young man with type 2 diabetes.

In its sample, this clonotype was seen many times. This chain connects TRBV19 to TRBJ1-1; TRBD1 agrees at 7 bases. Germline V lookup: CDR1 LNHDA, CDR2 SQIVND (reference sequence). The CDR3 totals 13 residues. J gave up 5 bases and V 5 bases, and 5 bases lay outside the gene matches. The CDR3: CASSATGRTEAFF. The DNA of the CDR3 is TGTGCCAGTAGTGCGACAGGGCGGACTGAAGCTTTCTTT.

As to this clonotype: This may arise from a read error, as a much more abundant clone is one base away. This chain links TRBV19 with TRBJ2-5; maybe TRBD1 (6 bases). The V gene's germline CDR1 is LNHDA and CDR2 SQIVND (reference sequence). The CDR3 consists of 16 residues. CDR3 in amino acids: CASSTGVDTYQGTQYF. DNA for the CDR3: TGTGCCAGTAGTACAGGGGTCGACACCTACCAAGGGACCCAGTACTTC.

On this clonotype itself: The junction and the germline gene differ at one end; a read error may be behind it. The chain links TRBV29-1 to TRBJ1-1; TRBD1 matches at 7 bases. CDR1 is SQVTM and CDR2 is ANQGSEA in the germline V gene. The CDR3 has 14 amino acids. In DNA, the CDR3 is TGCAGCGTTGAACGGGGACAGCAAAACACTAAAGCTTTCTTT. As protein: CSVERGQQNTKAFF.

The rearrangement joins TRBV28 to TRBJ1-1, with a tentative D call TRBD1 (6 bases). CDR3 size: 11 residues. Germline assignment: CDR1 MDHEN and CDR2 SYDVKM. Between the trimmed V and J ends, which lost 8 bases and 6 bases, there was a span of 10 bases. DNA of the CDR3: TGTGCCAGCGTATCAGGGGCTGAAGCTTTCTTT. It is translated as CASVSGAEAFF. Together with reference TRBV28 and TRBJ1-1, the CDR3 gives the full variable domain: DVKVTQSSRYLVKRTGEKVFLECVQDMDHENMFWYRQDPGLGLRLIYFSYDVKMKEKGDIPEGYSVSREKKERFSLILESASTNQTSMYLCASVSGAEAFFGQGTRLTVV.

This clonotype has more than one count but fewer than ten. This chain connects TRBV27 to TRBJ1-1; D remains ambiguous. Germline V lookup: CDR1 MNHEY, CDR2 SMNVEV (reference sequence). The CDR3 has 17 residues. V lost 0 bases and J 5 bases, leaving 19 bases between the germline ends. Written as DNA, the CDR3 is TGTGCCAGCAGTTTATCCACAGTGTTTAGGGAGGAGACTGAAGCTTTCTTT. This translates into CASSLSTVFREETEAFF.

V usage is TRBV7-2 and J usage is TRBJ2-1; perhaps TRBD2 as D (5 bases). V was clipped by 4 bases and J by 2 bases, with 9 bases between them. The germline CDR1 and CDR2 sequences are SGHTA and FQGNSA. This CDR3 is built from 14 residues. The CDR3 protein is CASSYRGTYNEQFF. The CDR3 nucleotides are TGTGCCAGCAGCTACCGAGGGACCTACAATGAGCAGTTCTTC.

This clonotype was seen a few times. The chain uses TRBV12-3 or TRBV12-4 and TRBJ2-2; the D is unclear. V lost 3 bases, J lost 5 bases, and 16 bases lay in between. The CDR3 has 16 amino acids. The CDR3 sequence: CASSFEPRGGTGELFF. In nucleotides, the CDR3 is TGTGCCAGCAGTTTTGAGCCCCGTGGTGGGACCGGGGAGCTGTTTTTT.

There are many counts of this clonotype. The gene calls are TRBV7-2 and TRBJ2-7, with D possibly being TRBD1 (5 bases). V was pared by 1 base and J by 3 bases, with 19 bases between. Germline V CDR1 and CDR2: SGHTA, FQGNSA. This CDR3 region has 17 residues. In DNA, the CDR3 is TGTGCCAGCAGCTTAGGCGGTTTGGGGCAGGTGGGCTACGAGCAGTACTTC. Protein: CASSLGGLGQVGYEQYF.

This sequence joins TRBV27 and TRBJ1-6; 8 bases agree with TRBD1. The CDR3 loop spans 14 amino acids. Germline CDR1 and CDR2: MNHEY and SMNVEV (reference sequence). Trimming at V came to 5 bases and at J to 7 bases, leaving 4 bases not matched to a gene. The CDR3 DNA follows: TGTGCCAGCAGTCCCCGACAGGGGAATTCACCCCTCCACTTT. Translation gives CASSPRQGNSPLHF.

The chain uses TRBV11-1 and TRBJ2-5; the match to TRBD1 covers 11 bases. The CDR3 has 14 amino acids. J lost 7 bases, V lost 3 bases, and 4 bases had no gene match. Germline V gene sequence: CDR1 SGHAT, CDR2 FQDESV (reference sequence). The CDR3 DNA reads as TGTGCCAGCAGCTTGCGGGGGACAGGGGGGACCCAGTACTTC. This translates into CASSLRGTGGTQYF.

Concerning this clonotype itself: This is likely a read error, given that the CDR3 carries no conserved phenylalanine or tryptophan at its end. The V call is TRBV19, the J call TRBJ1-1; D unresolved. The CDR3 contains 12 residues. Trimming took 7 bases from V and 4 from J, leaving 10 bases between them. Germline V gene data show CDR1 as LNHDA and CDR2 as SQIVND (reference sequence). CDR3 DNA sequence: TGTGCCAGTAACAATAGATTCACTGAAGCTTTCTTA. As protein: CASNNRFTEAFL.

This clonotype was detected a few times. The chain links TRBV27 to TRBJ2-7; D is unclear. Trimming shortened V by 0 bases and J by 0 bases, and 6 bases separated the two germline ends. From germline, CDR1 is MNHEY and CDR2 SMNVEV (reference sequence). The CDR3 totals 14 residues. CDR3: CASSLSAHSYEQYF. The CDR3 nucleotides read TGTGCCAGCAGTTTATCGGCCCACTCCTACGAGCAGTACTTC.

The genes are TRBV10-2 and TRBJ2-7, with a possible D match to TRBD1 (5 bases). Trimming took 3 bases from V and 2 from J, leaving 14 bases between them. This CDR3 is built from 15 residues. The germline V gene has CDR1 WSHSY and CDR2 SAAADI. CDR3 amino acids: CASSDRAGTPYEQYF. The CDR3 DNA is TGCGCCAGCAGTGACAGGGCAGGAACTCCCTACGAGCAGTACTTC.

V gene TRBV6-2 or TRBV6-3 combines with J gene TRBJ2-2; no firm D call. In germline, CDR1 is MNHEY, CDR2 SVGEGT. V dropped 6 bases and J dropped 3 bases, with 5 bases sitting between them. This CDR3 is built from 12 residues. As DNA, the CDR3 is TGTGCCAGCAGGGAAGACACCGGGGAGCTGTTTTTT. Translation: CASREDTGELFF.

This clonotype was seen only a few times. V usage is TRBV15 and J usage is TRBJ2-7; maybe TRBD2 (5 bases). The ends were cut back, 0 bases at V and 6 bases at J, with 18 bases in the middle. Germline V gene data show CDR1 as LNHNV and CDR2 as YYDKDF (reference sequence). This CDR3 has 16 residues. This CDR3 is CATSRDRGPTVSEQYF. CDR3 nucleotide sequence: TGTGCCACCAGCAGAGATCGAGGGCCTACTGTATCCGAGCAGTACTTC.

The gene calls are TRBV7-8 and TRBJ1-2, with D possibly TRBD1 on 6 matching bases. V was trimmed by 3 bases and J by 4 bases, leaving 18 bases between them. Germline V lookup: CDR1 SGHVS, CDR2 FQNEAQ. The CDR3 sequence is 16 residues long. The CDR3 spells CASSLAHWGALYGYTF. DNA for the CDR3: TGTGCCAGCAGCTTGGCCCATTGGGGGGCCCTCTATGGCTACACCTTC.

CDR3 nucleotide sequence: TGCAGCGTTGAGGCAGGGGGTACAGATACGCAGTATTTT. Protein product: CSVEAGGTDTQYF. J is TRBJ2-3 and V is TRBV29-1, with TRBD1 matching over 7 bases. V dropped 3 bases and J dropped 3; count of bases not matched to a gene: 3. The germline V gene encodes CDR1 SQVTM and CDR2 ANQGSEA. The CDR3 is made up of 13 amino acids.

The V call is TRBV20-1, the J call TRBJ1-1; TRBD1 aligns across 7 bases. This CDR3 spans 15 amino acids. Germline assignment: CDR1 DFQATT and CDR2 SNEGSKA (reference sequence). The J segment lost 0 bases and the V segment lost 3 bases, leaving 7 bases of the junction unmatched. The CDR3 DNA reads as TGCAGTGCTAGTACGGGACAGCCCATGAACACTGAAGCTTTCTTT. This gives the protein CSASTGQPMNTEAFF.

This clonotype was counted a few times. The CDR3 nucleotides read TGTGCCACGAAAGGACAGGGAAGAAGTTTAGAGACCCAGTACTTC. Its protein product is CATKGQGRSLETQYF. The gene calls are TRBV19 and TRBJ2-5, with 8 positions matching TRBD1. From germline, CDR1 is LNHDA and CDR2 SQIVND (reference sequence). Germline trimming cut 10 bases from V and 4 bases from J; bases unmatched to any gene: 14. The CDR3 covers 15 residues.

V gene TRBV7-8 combines with J gene TRBJ2-1; D uncertain. Germline V gene lookup returns CDR1 SGHVS and CDR2 FQNEAQ. The CDR3 is made up of 17 amino acids. The germline V and J ends were trimmed by 4 bases and 6 bases, with 22 bases remaining between them. CDR3 protein: CASSSSATRLTTNEQFF. CDR3 nucleotides: TGTGCCAGCAGCTCATCAGCGACTCGCCTAACGACCAATGAGCAGTTCTTC.

The chain recombines TRBV20-1 with TRBJ2-1, with D possibly TRBD2 on 6 matching bases. CDR3 length: 16 residues. Germline loops: CDR1 DFQATT, CDR2 SNEGSKA (reference sequence). Between the trimmed V and J ends, which lost 0 bases and 2 bases, there was a span of 14 bases. The CDR3 is CSARDFAGNPYNEQFF. CDR3 nucleotide sequence: TGCAGTGCTAGAGATTTTGCGGGGAACCCCTACAATGAGCAGTTCTTC.

The rearrangement joins TRBV19 to TRBJ2-3; no clear D gene. The germline V gene has CDR1 LNHDA and CDR2 SQIVND (reference sequence). Trimming pared 3 bases from V and 2 bases from J, leaving 9 bases between. The CDR3 totals 14 residues. CDR3 residues: CASSMGWNTDTQYF. CDR3 DNA sequence: TGTGCCAGTAGTATGGGATGGAACACAGATACGCAGTATTTT.

This clonotype was picked up one time. The V call is TRBV7-3, the J call TRBJ1-6; D gene ambiguous. Trimming left V 5 bases short and J 5 bases short, with 4 bases between. The CDR3 sequence is 12 residues long. Germline assignment: CDR1 SGHTA and CDR2 FQGTGA. The CDR3 loop is CASSLNNSPLHF. In nucleotides, the CDR3 is TGTGCCAGCAGCCTCAATAATTCACCCCTCCACTTT.

This chain links TRBV7-8 with TRBJ2-5; 12 bases align to TRBD2. V was pared by 8 bases and J by 9 bases, with 7 bases of the junction left unmatched. Germline V lookup: CDR1 SGHVS, CDR2 FQNEAQ. The length of the CDR3 is 13 residues. The chain's CDR3 is CASGLAGPDSQYF. The CDR3 bases are TGTGCCAGCGGACTAGCGGGACCGGATTCCCAGTACTTC.

The CDR3 region is CASSLSQSGEQYF. In DNA, the CDR3 is TGTGCCAGCAGTTTAAGTCAGTCGGGGGAGCAGTACTTC. The chain combines TRBV27 with TRBJ2-7, with D perhaps TRBD2 (5 bases). The V and J ends lost 2 bases and 7 bases respectively, with 12 bases between them. CDR3 length: 13 residues. Germline assignment: CDR1 MNHEY and CDR2 SMNVEV (reference sequence).

The chain joins TRBV19 to TRBJ2-1; TRBD2 matches at 7 bases. The CDR3 covers 16 residues. V lost 3 bases and J lost 0; bases outside the gene matches: 5. Germline V CDR1 and CDR2: LNHDA, SQIVND (reference sequence). CDR3 in amino acids: CASSIDGGVSYNEQFF. For the CDR3, the DNA is TGTGCCAGTAGTATTGATGGGGGGGTCTCCTACAATGAGCAGTTCTTC.